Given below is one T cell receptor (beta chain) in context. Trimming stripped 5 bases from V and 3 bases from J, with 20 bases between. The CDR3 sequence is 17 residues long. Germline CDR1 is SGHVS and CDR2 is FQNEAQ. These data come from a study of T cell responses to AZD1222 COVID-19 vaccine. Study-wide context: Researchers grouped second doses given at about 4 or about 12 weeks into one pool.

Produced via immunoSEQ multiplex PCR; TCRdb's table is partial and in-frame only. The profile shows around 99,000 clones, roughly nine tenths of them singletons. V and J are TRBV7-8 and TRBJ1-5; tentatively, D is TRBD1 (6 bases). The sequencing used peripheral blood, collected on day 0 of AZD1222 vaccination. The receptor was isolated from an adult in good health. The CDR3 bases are TGTGCCAGCAGCACCTCCGGACAGAAGAGAGTCAATCAGCCCCAGCATTTT. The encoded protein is CASSTSGQKRVNQPQHF.